This TCR beta chain was sequenced for a study of shared clonotypes between healthy human individuals. General study findings and limits: Generation of non-shared clonotypes was less probable than generation of clonotypes shared by all four donors. Four donors showed sharing of about 4.6% of naive CD4 clonotypes.

The V gene's germline CDR1 is MDHEN and CDR2 SYDVKM. Losses at the gene ends were 6 bases for V and 5 bases for J; bases not matched to a gene: 5. This CDR3 region has 13 residues. The repertoire was sequenced with immunoSEQ multiplex PCR; TCRdb's copy has only in-frame clones and lacks some. The table lists about 580,000 clones, more than 95% of them singletons. About this clone itself: What it recognizes is unknown.

Naive CD8 cells, CD45RO-negative and positively selected for CCR7, excluded terminally differentiated effector memory CD45RA+ cells. All donors were Caucasian adults living in Nashville, Tennessee. This chain uses TRBV28 with TRBJ1-2; 8 nucleotides match TRBD1. Material for sequencing was naive CD8+ T cells sorted from blood. The origin of this receptor is a young man in good health. CDR3 sequence: CASRPTGDYGYTF. CDR3 DNA: TGTGCCAGCAGGCCGACAGGGGATTATGGCTACACCTTC.